A single sample is the source of the 30 T cell receptor beta chains below, sequenced in a study of early stage breast cancer tumors. Sequencing used immunoSEQ multiplex PCR; TCRdb keeps in-frame clones, though not all of them. Here the sample spans about 50,000 clones, around three quarters being singletons. The sequencing sample was made of blood. The origin of the receptors is a young adult with breast cancer.

This chain links TRBV6-4 with TRBJ2-2; D is unclear. V was trimmed by 3 bases and J by 2 bases, leaving 4 bases between them. The CDR3 is 13 residues long. Germline CDR1 and CDR2: MRHNA and SNTAGT. The CDR3 DNA is TGTGCCAGCAGTGAGACTAACACCGGGGAGCTGTTTTTT. Translation gives CASSETNTGELFF.

V and J are TRBV10-2 and TRBJ1-5, with 8 positions matching TRBD1. This CDR3 region has 16 residues. V gave up 2 bases and J gave up 5 bases; unmatched junction bases: 8. Germline V gives CDR1 WSHSY, CDR2 SAAADI. The CDR3 is CASSELLDRADQPQHF. The CDR3 DNA follows: TGCGCCAGCAGTGAGCTGCTGGACAGGGCGGATCAGCCCCAGCATTTT.

V is TRBV11-2 and J is TRBJ1-1; a weak D match, TRBD1 (6 bases). The CDR3 totals 15 residues. Germline-derived CDR1 and CDR2 are SGHAT and FQNNGV. V lost 7 bases to trimming and J lost 2 bases, with 17 bases between them. CDR3 sequence (DNA): TGTGCCAGCACCTTTTACAGGGACATTAACACTGAAGCTTTCTTT. Protein: CASTFYRDINTEAFF. The complete variable domain, with remaining parts taken from reference TRBV11-2 and TRBJ1-1, reads EAGVAQSPRYKIIEKRQSVAFWCNPISGHATLYWYQQILGQGPKLLIQFQNNGVVDDSQLPKDRFSAERLKGVDSTLKIQPAKLEDSAVYLCASTFYRDINTEAFFGQGTRLTVV.

The chain recombines TRBV29-1 with TRBJ1-4; weak D call: TRBD1 (5 bases). V lost 4 bases, J lost 8 bases, and 14 bases lay in between. Germline CDR1 is SQVTM and CDR2 is ANQGSEA. This CDR3 comprises 13 residues. CDR3 sequence: CSVGGTGGEKLFF. The CDR3 coding sequence is TGCAGCGTTGGAGGAACAGGAGGAGAAAAACTGTTTTTT.

The chain combines TRBV23-1 with TRBJ2-7; TRBD2 aligns across 7 bases. TRBV23-1 is given ORF status, its function remaining uncertain. V lost 4 bases and J lost 7; bases outside the gene matches: 10. The CDR3 runs to 14 residues. CDR3 sequence (DNA): TGCGCCAGCAGTCGCAGCGGACTAGACGGTGAGCAGTACTTC. It yields the protein CASSRSGLDGEQYF.

The V gene is TRBV6-5, the J gene TRBJ2-3, with 10 bases lining up with TRBD2. V shed 10 bases and J 1 base; nucleotides not matched to a gene: 8. Germline-derived CDR1 and CDR2 are MNHEY and SVGAGI. The CDR3 consists of 15 residues. CDR3 amino acids: CATNLLAGGTDTQYF. The CDR3 bases are TGTGCCACCAATCTTCTAGCGGGAGGCACAGATACGCAGTATTTT.

This chain uses TRBV7-9 with TRBJ2-5; D is uncertain. The ends were cut back, 0 bases at V and 4 bases at J, with 3 bases in the middle. This CDR3 comprises 12 residues. Germline V gene lookup returns CDR1 SEHNR and CDR2 FQNEAQ (reference sequence). The CDR3 DNA follows: TGTGCCAGCAGCTTAGCGGGAGAGACCCAGTACTTC. Translating it yields CASSLAGETQYF.

The V and J genes are TRBV7-6 and TRBJ2-2; no reliable D call. V dropped 1 base and J dropped 6 bases, with 6 bases sitting between them. The CDR3 runs 13 residues. Germline CDR1 SGHVS, CDR2 FNYEAQ. CDR3 DNA sequence: TGTGCCAGCAGCTTAGGGGGATCCGGGGAGCTGTTTTTT. It yields the protein CASSLGGSGELFF.

CDR3 DNA: TGTGCCTGGAGCGGTACTAGCGGGAGTGAGACCCAGTACTTC. This codes for CAWSGTSGSETQYF. V is TRBV30 and J is TRBJ2-5; 11 bases match TRBD2. The germline gives CDR1 GTSNPN, CDR2 SVGIG (reference sequence). CDR3 length: 14 amino acids. The V segment lost 3 bases and the J segment 5 bases; nucleotides outside the gene matches: 5. Full variable domain (remainder filled in from reference TRBV30 and TRBJ2-5): SQTIHQWPATLVQPVGSPLSLECTVEGTSNPNLYWYRQAAGRGLQLLFYSVGIGQISSEVPQNLSASRPQDRQFILSSKKLLLSDSGFYLCAWSGTSGSETQYFGPGTRLLVL.

This chain links TRBV27 with TRBJ2-3; a possible D gene is TRBD1 (6 bases). This CDR3 contains 14 residues. Trimming shortened V by 5 bases and J by 1 base, and 10 bases separated the two germline ends. The V gene's germline CDR1 is MNHEY and CDR2 SMNVEV (reference sequence). CDR3 sequence reads: CASSPYRGTDTQYF. CDR3 nucleotides: TGTGCCAGCAGTCCATACAGGGGCACAGATACGCAGTATTTT.

This chain joins TRBV2 and TRBJ2-7, with 8 bases matching TRBD2. The CDR3 contains 12 residues. Germline lookup yields CDR1 SNHLY and CDR2 FYNNEI. The V and J ends lost 6 bases and 4 bases, in that order; junction bases with no gene match: 2. CDR3 in amino acids: CASRTSAYEQYF. The CDR3 DNA reads TGTGCCAGCAGGACTAGCGCTTACGAGCAGTACTTC.

The chain links TRBV5-1 to TRBJ2-3; TRBD1 might be the D (6 bases). The length of the CDR3 is 14 residues. The ends were cut back, 3 bases at V and 0 bases at J, with 8 bases in the middle. Germline CDR1 and CDR2: SGHRS and YFSETQ. CDR3 loop: CASSSGTSTDTQYF. In nucleotides, the CDR3 is TGCGCCAGCAGCTCCGGGACAAGCACAGATACGCAGTATTTT.

The chain carries TRBV5-1 and TRBJ1-2; 9 nucleotides align to TRBD1. This CDR3 contains 15 residues. Germline values: CDR1 SGHRS, CDR2 YFSETQ. The V gene end was trimmed by 3 bases and the J gene end by 3 bases; junction bases not matched to a gene: 6. The DNA of the CDR3 is TGCGCCAGCAGCTCGACAGGGGGTTGGGACTATGGCTACACCTTC. Protein sequence: CASSSTGGWDYGYTF.

The chain uses TRBV6-4 and TRBJ2-7; 9 positions match TRBD2. The germline gives CDR1 MRHNA, CDR2 SNTAGT. The length of the CDR3 is 15 residues. J gave up 5 bases and V 3 bases, and 8 bases lay outside the gene matches. The CDR3 reads CASSEIAGGTHEQYF. CDR3 bases: TGTGCCAGCAGTGAGATCGCGGGAGGGACCCACGAGCAGTACTTC.

This clone was picked up one time. The gene calls are TRBV5-6 and TRBJ1-2, with D perhaps matching TRBD1 (5 bases). V was pared by 1 base and J by 1 base, with 17 bases between. CDR1 and CDR2 from the germline V gene are SGHDT and YYEEEE. CDR3 length equals 17 residues. This CDR3 is CASSLPGRQRVNYGYTF. CDR3 sequence (DNA): TGTGCCAGCAGCTTGCCGGGACGGCAGCGTGTTAACTATGGCTACACCTTC.

This sequence joins TRBV30 and TRBJ2-5; D call uncertain. CDR3 size: 13 residues. Germline CDR1 and CDR2: GTSNPN and SVGIG (reference sequence). CDR3 sequence reads: CGYSWNSRETQYF. In DNA, the CDR3 is TGTGGGTACTCATGGAATAGTAGGGAGACCCAGTACTTC.

This chain connects TRBV30 to TRBJ1-2, with 8 bases identical to TRBD1. The CDR3 consists of 11 residues. Germline lookup yields CDR1 GTSNPN and CDR2 SVGIG (reference sequence). Trimming removed 4 bases from V and 8 bases from J; junction bases left unmatched: 3. The CDR3 DNA reads as TGTGCCTGGACAGGGGGCGCGGGCTACACCTTC. Translation: CAWTGGAGYTF.

This sequence joins TRBV6-5 and TRBJ1-6; D remains unclear. This CDR3 has 13 residues. Germline V lookup: CDR1 MNHEY, CDR2 SVGAGI. The V end was cut by 6 bases, the J end by 8 bases, with 11 bases between. The CDR3 protein is CASRVLGDSPLHF. The CDR3, as DNA: TGTGCCAGCAGAGTACTGGGAGATTCACCCCTCCACTTT.

This sequence joins TRBV6-5 and TRBJ1-5; D not certain. This CDR3 has 16 amino acids. V lost 2 bases and J lost 0, with 11 bases in between. Germline CDR1 and CDR2: MNHEY and SVGAGI. The CDR3 region has the DNA TGTGCCAGCAGTTACGGGCCACTGAATAGCAATCAGCCCCAGCATTTT. Protein: CASSYGPLNSNQPQHF.

The rearrangement uses TRBV4-1 and TRBJ2-7; a weak D match, TRBD1 (5 bases). The CDR3 runs to 12 residues. With 0 bases removed from V and 6 bases from J, the gap between germline ends came to 6 bases. CDR1 is MGHRA and CDR2 is YSYEKL in the germline V gene. The CDR3 spells CASSQDRGEQYF. The DNA for the CDR3 is TGCGCCAGCAGCCAAGATAGGGGCGAGCAGTACTTC.

The chain employs TRBV6-1 and TRBJ1-1, with 8 bases fitting TRBD1. Germline CDR1 MNHNS, CDR2 SASEGT. Losses at the gene ends were 6 bases for V and 5 bases for J; bases not matched to a gene: 5. The CDR3 sequence is 13 residues long. The CDR3 spells CASSRQGRTEAFF. The CDR3 bases are TGTGCCAGCAGCCGACAGGGGCGGACTGAAGCTTTCTTT.

The chain combines TRBV10-2 with TRBJ1-5, with D hard to call. The germline gives CDR1 WSHSY, CDR2 SAAADI. Deletions cut 6 bases from V and 5 bases from J, with 11 bases between. There are 13 residues in the CDR3. The CDR3 DNA sequence: TGCGCCAGCAGGTCCGGGAGGGATCAGCCCCAGCATTTT. Residues: CASRSGRDQPQHF.

This clone was counted once. Germline is not matched at one junction end, which may reflect a read error. The V gene is TRBV14, the J gene TRBJ2-1, with 7 bases matching TRBD2. This CDR3 is built from 15 residues. The germline CDR1 and CDR2 sequences are SGHDN and FVKESK. The CDR3 bases are TGTGCCAGCAGCCAAGAACGGGTCGCGGGAGAAAAGATGATCTTC. Amino acid sequence: CASSQERVAGEKMIF.

This clone has a single count. The chain uses TRBV5-1 and TRBJ2-5; D remains ambiguous. Looked up from germline, CDR1 is SGHRS and CDR2 is YFSETQ. V was trimmed by 0 bases and J by 1 base, leaving 4 bases between them. This CDR3 comprises 13 residues. The chain's CDR3 is CASSLGPQETQYF. CDR3 DNA sequence: TGCGCCAGCAGCTTGGGCCCCCAAGAGACCCAGTACTTC.

The rearrangement uses TRBV6-1 and TRBJ1-3, with D perhaps TRBD1 (5 bases). Trimming left V 7 bases short and J 4 bases short, with 11 bases between. The germline V gene encodes CDR1 MNHNS and CDR2 SASEGT. This CDR3 comprises 13 residues. CDR3: CASTEGSGNTIYF. The CDR3 bases are TGTGCCAGCACTGAGGGGTCGGGAAACACCATATATTTT.

This rearrangement joins TRBV5-1 to TRBJ2-3; D gene uncertain. Germline loops: CDR1 SGHRS, CDR2 YFSETQ. The CDR3 is 16 amino acids. Trimming removed 4 bases from V and 3 bases from J, with 18 bases in between. Written as DNA, the CDR3 is TGCGCCAGCAGCCCTTCCGGGTCGACGGAGACAGATACGCAGTATTTT. Translating gives CASSPSGSTETDTQYF. The full variable domain, its missing parts supplied by reference TRBV5-1 and TRBJ2-3, is KAGVTQTPRYLIKTRGQQVTLSCSPISGHRSVSWYQQTPGQGLQFLFEYFSETQRNKGNFPGRFSGRQFSNSRSEMNVSTLELGDSALYLCASSPSGSTETDTQYFGPGTRLTVL.

The gene calls are TRBV5-1 and TRBJ2-7; 8 positions agree with TRBD1. With 2 bases clipped from V and 2 bases from J, the junction kept 6 bases outside the gene matches. CDR3 length: 15 residues. The V gene's germline CDR1 is SGHRS and CDR2 YFSETQ. The CDR3 is CASSFGQGGTYEQYF. Here the CDR3 DNA reads TGCGCCAGCAGCTTTGGACAGGGTGGGACCTACGAGCAGTACTTC.

This clone appeared a single time. The V call is TRBV7-9, the J call TRBJ2-3, with 9 bases identical to TRBD2. The CDR3 totals 17 residues. Germline loops: CDR1 SEHNR, CDR2 FQNEAQ (reference sequence). V lost 3 bases and J lost 3; bases outside the gene matches: 10. The DNA for the CDR3 is TGTGCCAGCAGCTTTAGAGCGGGAGGTTTCTTAACAGATACGCAGTATTTT. Residues: CASSFRAGGFLTDTQYF. The full variable domain, with the rest looked up from reference TRBV7-9 and TRBJ2-3, is DTGVSQNPRHKITKRGQNVTFRCDPISEHNRLYWYRQTLGQGPEFLTYFQNEAQLEKSRLLSDRFSAERPKGSFSTLEIQRTEQGDSAMYLCASSFRAGGFLTDTQYFGPGTRLTVL.

The J gene is TRBJ2-1, the V gene TRBV6-6; 8 nucleotides agree with TRBD2. V dropped 5 bases and J dropped 6; count of bases not matched to a gene: 12. The CDR3 runs 16 residues. Germline V lookup: CDR1 MNHNY, CDR2 SVGAGI (reference sequence). In DNA, the CDR3 is TGTGCCAGCAGTGGCCCACTAGCCGGGAGGGCCAATGAGCAGTTCTTC. This sequence encodes CASSGPLAGRANEQFF.

The chain joins TRBV19 to TRBJ1-5; no clear D. V lost 4 bases, J lost 2 bases, and 12 bases lay in between. CDR3 length: 15 amino acids. Germline CDR1 LNHDA, CDR2 SQIVND (reference sequence). CDR3 loop: CASSRRLLGNQPQHF. In nucleotides, the CDR3 is TGTGCCAGTAGTAGACGGCTCCTCGGCAATCAGCCCCAGCATTTT.